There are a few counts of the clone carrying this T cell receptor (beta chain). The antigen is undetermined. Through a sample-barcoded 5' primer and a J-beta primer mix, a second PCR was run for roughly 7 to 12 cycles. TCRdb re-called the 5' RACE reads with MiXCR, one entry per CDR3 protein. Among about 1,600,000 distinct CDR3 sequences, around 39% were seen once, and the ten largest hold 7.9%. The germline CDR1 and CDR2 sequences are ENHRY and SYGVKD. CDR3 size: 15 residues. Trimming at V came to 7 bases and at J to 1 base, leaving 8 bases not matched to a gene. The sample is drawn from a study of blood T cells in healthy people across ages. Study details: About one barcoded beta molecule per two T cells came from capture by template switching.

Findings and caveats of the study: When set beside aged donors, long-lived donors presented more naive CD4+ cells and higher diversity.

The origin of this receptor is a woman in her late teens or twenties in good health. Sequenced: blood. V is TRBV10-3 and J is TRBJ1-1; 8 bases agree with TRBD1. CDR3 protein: CAIKTGVDGNTEAFF. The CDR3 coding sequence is TGTGCCATCAAGACAGGGGTCGACGGGAACACTGAAGCTTTCTTT.